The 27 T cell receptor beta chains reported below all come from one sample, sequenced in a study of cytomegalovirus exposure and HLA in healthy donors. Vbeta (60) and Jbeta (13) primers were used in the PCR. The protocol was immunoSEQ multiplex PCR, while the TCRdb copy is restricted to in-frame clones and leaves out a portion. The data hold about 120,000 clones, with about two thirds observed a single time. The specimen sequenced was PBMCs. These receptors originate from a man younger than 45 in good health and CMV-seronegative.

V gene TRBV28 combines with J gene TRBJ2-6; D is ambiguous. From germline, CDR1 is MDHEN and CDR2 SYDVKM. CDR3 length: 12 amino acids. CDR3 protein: CASLSGANVLTF. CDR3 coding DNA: TGTGCAAGCTTATCTGGGGCCAACGTCCTGACTTTC.

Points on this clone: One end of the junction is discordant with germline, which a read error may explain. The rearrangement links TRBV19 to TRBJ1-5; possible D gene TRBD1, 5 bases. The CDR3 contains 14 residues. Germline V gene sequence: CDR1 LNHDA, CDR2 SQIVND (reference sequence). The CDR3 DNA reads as TGTGCAAGTAAAAGGGGCCTTGGAAATCAGCCCCAGCATTTT. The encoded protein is CASKRGLGNQPQHF.

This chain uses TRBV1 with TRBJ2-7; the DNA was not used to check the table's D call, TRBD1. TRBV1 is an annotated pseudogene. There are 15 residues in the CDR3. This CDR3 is CTSSLRTGERYEQYF. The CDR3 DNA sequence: TGCACCAGCAGCCTTCGGACAGGGGAGAGATACGAGCAGTACTTC.

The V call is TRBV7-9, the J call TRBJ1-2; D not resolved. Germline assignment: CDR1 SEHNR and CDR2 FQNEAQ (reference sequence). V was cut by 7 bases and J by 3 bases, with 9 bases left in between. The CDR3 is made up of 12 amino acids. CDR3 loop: CASKSSDYGYTF. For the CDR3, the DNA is TGTGCCAGCAAGTCCAGTGACTATGGCTACACCTTC.

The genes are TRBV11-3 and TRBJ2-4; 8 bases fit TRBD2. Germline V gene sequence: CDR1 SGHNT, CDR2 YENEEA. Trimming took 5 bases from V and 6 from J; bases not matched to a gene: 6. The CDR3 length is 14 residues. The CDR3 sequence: CASSDGGGINIQYF. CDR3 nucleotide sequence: TGTGCCAGCAGCGACGGGGGGGGCATAAACATTCAGTACTTC.

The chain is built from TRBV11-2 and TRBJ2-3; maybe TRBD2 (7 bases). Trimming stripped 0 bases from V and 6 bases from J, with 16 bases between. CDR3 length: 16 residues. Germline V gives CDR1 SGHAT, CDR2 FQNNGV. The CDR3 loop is CASSLDPAGAWDTQYF. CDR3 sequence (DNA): TGTGCCAGCAGCTTAGATCCTGCGGGGGCCTGGGATACGCAGTATTTT. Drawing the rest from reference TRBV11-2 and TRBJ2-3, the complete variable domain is EAGVAQSPRYKIIEKRQSVAFWCNPISGHATLYWYQQILGQGPKLLIQFQNNGVVDDSQLPKDRFSAERLKGVDSTLKIQPAKLEDSAVYLCASSLDPAGAWDTQYFGPGTRLTVL.

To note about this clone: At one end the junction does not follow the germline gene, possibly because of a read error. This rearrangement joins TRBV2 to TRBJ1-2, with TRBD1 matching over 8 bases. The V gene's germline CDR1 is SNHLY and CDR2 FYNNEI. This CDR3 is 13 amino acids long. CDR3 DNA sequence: TGTGCCAGCAACCTCGAGGGACAGGATGGCTACGCCTTC. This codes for CASNLEGQDGYAF.

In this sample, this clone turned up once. Here the CDR3 DNA reads TGTGCCAGCAGCTTCATCGGACAGGGGGTCCCTGAAGCTTTCTTT. Its translation: CASSFIGQGVPEAFF. The chain combines TRBV7-9 with TRBJ1-1, with 10 nucleotides matching TRBD1. Unmatched junction bases numbered 7, after V lost 3 bases and J lost 6 bases. CDR3 length equals 15 residues. Germline CDR1 and CDR2: SEHNR and FQNEAQ (reference sequence).

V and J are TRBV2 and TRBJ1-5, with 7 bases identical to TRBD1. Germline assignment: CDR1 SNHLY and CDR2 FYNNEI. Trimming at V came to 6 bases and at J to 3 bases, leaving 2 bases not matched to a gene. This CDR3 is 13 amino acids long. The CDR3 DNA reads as TGTGCCAGCAGGGACAGGATCAATCAGCCCCAGCATTTT. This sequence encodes CASRDRINQPQHF.

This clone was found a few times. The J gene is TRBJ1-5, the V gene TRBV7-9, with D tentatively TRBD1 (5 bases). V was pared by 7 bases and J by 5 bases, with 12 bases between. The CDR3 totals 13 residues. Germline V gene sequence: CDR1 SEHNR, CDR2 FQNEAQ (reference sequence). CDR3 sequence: CASNAQEYQPQHF. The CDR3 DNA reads TGTGCCAGCAATGCACAGGAGTATCAGCCCCAGCATTTT.

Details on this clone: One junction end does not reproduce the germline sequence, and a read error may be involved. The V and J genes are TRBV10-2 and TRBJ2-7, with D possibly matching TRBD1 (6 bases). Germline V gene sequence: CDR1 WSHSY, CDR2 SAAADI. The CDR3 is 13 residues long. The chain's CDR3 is CASGDNPTYKQYF. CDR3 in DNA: TGCGCCAGCGGGGACAACCCAACCTACAAGCAGTACTTC.

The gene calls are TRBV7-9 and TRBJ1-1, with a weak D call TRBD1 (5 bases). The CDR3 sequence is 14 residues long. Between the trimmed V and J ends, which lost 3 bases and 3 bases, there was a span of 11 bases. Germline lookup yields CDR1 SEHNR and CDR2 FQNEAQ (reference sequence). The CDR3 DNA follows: TGTGCCAGCAGCTTTAGGACCAGGGACACTGAAGCTTTCTTT. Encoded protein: CASSFRTRDTEAFF. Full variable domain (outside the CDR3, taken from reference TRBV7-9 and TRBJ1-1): DTGVSQNPRHKITKRGQNVTFRCDPISEHNRLYWYRQTLGQGPEFLTYFQNEAQLEKSRLLSDRFSAERPKGSFSTLEIQRTEQGDSAMYLCASSFRTRDTEAFFGQGTRLTVV.

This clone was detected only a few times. CDR3 amino acids: CARGQTLGEQYF. DNA of the CDR3: TGTGCCAGGGGACAGACTTTGGGCGAGCAGTACTTC. The V call is TRBV10-3, the J call TRBJ2-5; 7 bases match TRBD1. The DNA matches TRBJ2-7 better at its end, which makes the J call doubtful. The germline V gene encodes CDR1 ENHRY and CDR2 SYGVKD. This CDR3 region has 12 residues.

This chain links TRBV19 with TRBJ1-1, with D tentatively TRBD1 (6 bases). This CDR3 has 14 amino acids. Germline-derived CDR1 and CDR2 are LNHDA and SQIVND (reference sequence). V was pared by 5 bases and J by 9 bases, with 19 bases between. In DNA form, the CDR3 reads TGTGCCAGTAGTCCTATGTCGGGGGGCAGGAAAGCTTTCTTT. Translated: CASSPMSGGRKAFF.

The DNA for the CDR3 is TGTGCCAGTACCGAGGGACAGGGCTTTTTTCCAGGGACCCAGTACTTC. It is translated as CASTEGQGFFPGTQYF. This sequence joins TRBV19 and TRBJ2-5; 9 positions agree with TRBD1. Germline V gene lookup returns CDR1 LNHDA and CDR2 SQIVND (reference sequence). V gave up 7 bases and J gave up 7 bases; unmatched junction bases: 16. The CDR3 extends over 16 amino acids.

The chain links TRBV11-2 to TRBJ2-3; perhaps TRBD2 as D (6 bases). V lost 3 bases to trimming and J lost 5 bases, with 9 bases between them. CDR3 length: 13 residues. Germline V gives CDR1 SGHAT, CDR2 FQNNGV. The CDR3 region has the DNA TGTGCCAGCAGCTTTTCGGGGGTAGATACGCAGTATTTT. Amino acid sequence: CASSFSGVDTQYF.

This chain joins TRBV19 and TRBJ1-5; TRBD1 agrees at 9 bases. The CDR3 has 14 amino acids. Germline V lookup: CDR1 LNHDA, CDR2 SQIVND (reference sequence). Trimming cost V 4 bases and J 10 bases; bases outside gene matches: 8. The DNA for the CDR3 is TGTGCCAGTAGTACCTGGACAGGGGAGGGACCCCAGCATTTT. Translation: CASSTWTGEGPQHF.

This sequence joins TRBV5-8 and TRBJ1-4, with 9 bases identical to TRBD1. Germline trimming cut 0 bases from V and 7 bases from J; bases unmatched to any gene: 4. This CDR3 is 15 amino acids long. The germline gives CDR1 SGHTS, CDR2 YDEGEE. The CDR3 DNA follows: TGTGCCAGCAGCTTGGCCGGGACAGGGCTTGAAAAACTGTTTTTT. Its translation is CASSLAGTGLEKLFF.

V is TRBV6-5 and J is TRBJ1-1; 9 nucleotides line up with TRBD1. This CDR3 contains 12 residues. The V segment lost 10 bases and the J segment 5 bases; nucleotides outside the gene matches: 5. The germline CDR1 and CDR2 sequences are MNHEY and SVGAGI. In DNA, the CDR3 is TGTGCCACCGATGACAGGGGGACTGAAGCTTTCTTT. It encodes CATDDRGTEAFF.

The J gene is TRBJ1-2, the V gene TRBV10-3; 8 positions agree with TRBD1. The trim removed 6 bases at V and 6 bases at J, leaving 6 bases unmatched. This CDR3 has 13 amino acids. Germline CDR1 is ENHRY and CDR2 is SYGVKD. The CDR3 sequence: CAISEGQVNGYTF. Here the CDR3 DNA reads TGTGCCATCAGCGAGGGACAGGTCAATGGCTACACCTTC.

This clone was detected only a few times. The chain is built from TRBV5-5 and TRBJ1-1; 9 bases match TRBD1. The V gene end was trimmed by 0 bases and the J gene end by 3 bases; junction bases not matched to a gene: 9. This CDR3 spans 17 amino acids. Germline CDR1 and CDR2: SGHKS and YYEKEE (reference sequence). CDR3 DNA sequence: TGTGCCAGCAGCTTGGGGGTACAGGGGGCGTACGACACTGAAGCTTTCTTT. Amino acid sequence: CASSLGVQGAYDTEAFF.

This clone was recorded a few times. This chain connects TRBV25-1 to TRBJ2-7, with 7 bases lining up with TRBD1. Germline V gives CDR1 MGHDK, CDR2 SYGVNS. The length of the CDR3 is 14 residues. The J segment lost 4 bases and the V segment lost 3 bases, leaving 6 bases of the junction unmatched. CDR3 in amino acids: CASSDLTGAYEQYF. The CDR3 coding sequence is TGTGCCAGCAGTGACCTAACAGGGGCTTACGAGCAGTACTTC.

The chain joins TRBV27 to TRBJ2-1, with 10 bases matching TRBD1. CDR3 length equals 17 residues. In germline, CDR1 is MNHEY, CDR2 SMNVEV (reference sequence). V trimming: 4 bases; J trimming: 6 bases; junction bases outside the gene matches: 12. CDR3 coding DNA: TGTGCCAGCAGTTCAACCTGGACAGGGGGTTCGGGCAATGAGCAGTTCTTC. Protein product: CASSSTWTGGSGNEQFF.

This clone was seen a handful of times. CDR3 protein: CSGMQGYGYTF. The CDR3 bases are TGCAGCGGTATGCAGGGGTATGGCTACACCTTC. J is TRBJ1-2 and V is TRBV29-1; maybe TRBD1 (6 bases). Trimming pared 7 bases from V and 5 bases from J, leaving 11 bases between. This CDR3 region has 11 residues. The germline V gene encodes CDR1 SQVTM and CDR2 ANQGSEA.

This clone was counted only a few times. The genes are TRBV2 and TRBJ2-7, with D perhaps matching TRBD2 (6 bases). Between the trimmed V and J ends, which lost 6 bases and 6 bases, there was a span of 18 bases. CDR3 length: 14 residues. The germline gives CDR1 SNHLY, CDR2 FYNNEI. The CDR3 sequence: CASRETSPVSEQYF. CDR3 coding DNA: TGTGCCAGCAGGGAAACTAGCCCTGTCTCCGAGCAGTACTTC.

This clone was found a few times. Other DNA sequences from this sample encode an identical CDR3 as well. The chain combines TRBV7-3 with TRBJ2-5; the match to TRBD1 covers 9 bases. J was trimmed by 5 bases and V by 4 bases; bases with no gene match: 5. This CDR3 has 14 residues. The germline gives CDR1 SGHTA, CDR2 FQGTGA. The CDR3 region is CASSSQGAGETQYF. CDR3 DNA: TGTGCCAGCAGCTCACAGGGGGCGGGGGAGACCCAGTACTTC.

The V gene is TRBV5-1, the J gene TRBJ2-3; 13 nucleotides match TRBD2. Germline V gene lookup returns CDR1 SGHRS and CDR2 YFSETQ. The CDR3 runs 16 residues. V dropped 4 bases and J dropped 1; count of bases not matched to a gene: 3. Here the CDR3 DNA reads TGCGCCAGCAGCGTAGGACTAGCGGGGGGCACAGATACGCAGTATTTT. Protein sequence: CASSVGLAGGTDTQYF.